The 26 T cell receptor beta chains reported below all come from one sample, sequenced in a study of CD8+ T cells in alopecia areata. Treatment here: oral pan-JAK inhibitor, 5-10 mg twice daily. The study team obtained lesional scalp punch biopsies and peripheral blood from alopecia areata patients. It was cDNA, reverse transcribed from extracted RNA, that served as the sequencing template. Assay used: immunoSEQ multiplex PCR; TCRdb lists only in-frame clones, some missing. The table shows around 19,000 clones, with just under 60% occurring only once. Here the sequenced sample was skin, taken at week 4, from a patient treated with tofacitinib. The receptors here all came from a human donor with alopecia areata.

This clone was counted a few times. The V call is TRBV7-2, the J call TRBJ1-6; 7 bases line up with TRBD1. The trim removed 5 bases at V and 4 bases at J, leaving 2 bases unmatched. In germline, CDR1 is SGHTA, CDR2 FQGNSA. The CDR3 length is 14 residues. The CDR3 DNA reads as TGTGCCAGCAGCCGGGACAGTTATAATTCACCCCTCCACTTT. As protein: CASSRDSYNSPLHF.

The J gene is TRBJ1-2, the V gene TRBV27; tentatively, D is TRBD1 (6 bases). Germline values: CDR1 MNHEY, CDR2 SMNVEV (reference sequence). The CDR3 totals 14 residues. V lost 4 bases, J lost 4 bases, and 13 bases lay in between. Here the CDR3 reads CASSSQGFGYGYTF. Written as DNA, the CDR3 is TGTGCCAGCAGTTCACAGGGTTTCGGCTATGGCTACACCTTC.

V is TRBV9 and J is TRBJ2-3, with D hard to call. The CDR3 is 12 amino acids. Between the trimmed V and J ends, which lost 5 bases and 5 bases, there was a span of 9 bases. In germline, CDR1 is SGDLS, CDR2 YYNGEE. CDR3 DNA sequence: TGTGCCAGCAGTCCCGCGGTAGATACGCAGTATTTT. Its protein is CASSPAVDTQYF.

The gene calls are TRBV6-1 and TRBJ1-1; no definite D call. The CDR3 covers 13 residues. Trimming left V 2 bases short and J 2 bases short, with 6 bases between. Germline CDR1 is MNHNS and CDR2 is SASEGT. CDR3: CASSEWPNTEAFF. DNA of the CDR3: TGTGCCAGCAGTGAATGGCCAAACACTGAAGCTTTCTTT.

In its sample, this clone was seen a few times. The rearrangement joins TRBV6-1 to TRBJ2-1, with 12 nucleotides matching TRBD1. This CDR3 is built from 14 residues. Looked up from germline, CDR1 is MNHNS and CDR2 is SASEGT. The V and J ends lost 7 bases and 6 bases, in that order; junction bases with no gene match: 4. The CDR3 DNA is TGTGCCAGCAAGGGACAGGGGGCTTTCAATGAGCAGTTCTTC. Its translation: CASKGQGAFNEQFF.

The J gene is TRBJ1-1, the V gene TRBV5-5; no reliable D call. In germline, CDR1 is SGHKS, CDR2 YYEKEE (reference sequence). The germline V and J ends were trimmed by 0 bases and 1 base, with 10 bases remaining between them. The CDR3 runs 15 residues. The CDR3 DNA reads TGTGCCAGCAGCTTGGCCTTGATAGGGAACACTGAAGCTTTCTTT. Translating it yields CASSLALIGNTEAFF.

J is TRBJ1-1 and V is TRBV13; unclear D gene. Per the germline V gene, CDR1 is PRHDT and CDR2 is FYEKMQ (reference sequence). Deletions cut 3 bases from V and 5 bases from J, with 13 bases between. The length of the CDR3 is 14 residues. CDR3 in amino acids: CASSFTEARTEAFF. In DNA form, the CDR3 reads TGTGCCAGCAGCTTTACGGAGGCCCGGACTGAAGCTTTCTTT.

CDR3 nucleotides: TGTGCCAGCAGTCCGCCCCGGGGGATGAACACTGAAGCTTTCTTT. Protein: CASSPPRGMNTEAFF. V and J are TRBV28 and TRBJ1-1; D might be TRBD1 (5 bases). The CDR3 runs 15 residues. The V gene's germline CDR1 is MDHEN and CDR2 SYDVKM. The ends were cut back, 5 bases at V and 0 bases at J, with 13 bases in the middle.

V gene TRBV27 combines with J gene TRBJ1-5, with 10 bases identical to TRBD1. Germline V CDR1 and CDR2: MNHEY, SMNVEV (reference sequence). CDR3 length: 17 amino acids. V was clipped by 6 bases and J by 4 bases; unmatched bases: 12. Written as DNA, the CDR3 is TGTGCCAGCAGCCCCCTGGGGACAGGGGTGAATAATCAGCCCCAGCATTTT. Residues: CASSPLGTGVNNQPQHF.

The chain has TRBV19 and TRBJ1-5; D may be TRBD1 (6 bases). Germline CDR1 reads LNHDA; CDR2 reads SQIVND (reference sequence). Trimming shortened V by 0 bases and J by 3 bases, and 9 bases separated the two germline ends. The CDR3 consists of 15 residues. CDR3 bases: TGTGCCAGTAGTATAGATCACAGGGTCAATCAGCCCCAGCATTTT. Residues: CASSIDHRVNQPQHF.

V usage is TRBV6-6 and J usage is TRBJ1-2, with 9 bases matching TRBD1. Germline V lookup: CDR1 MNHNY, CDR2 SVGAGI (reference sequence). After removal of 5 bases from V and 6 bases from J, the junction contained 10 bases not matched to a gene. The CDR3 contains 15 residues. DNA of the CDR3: TGTGCCAGCAGTAGACAGGGACAGGGCCGGGATGGCTACACCTTC. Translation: CASSRQGQGRDGYTF.

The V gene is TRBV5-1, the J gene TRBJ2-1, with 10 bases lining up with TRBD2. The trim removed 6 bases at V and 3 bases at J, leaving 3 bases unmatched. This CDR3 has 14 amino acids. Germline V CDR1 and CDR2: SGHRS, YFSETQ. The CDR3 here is CASTSSGGYNEQFF. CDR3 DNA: TGCGCCAGCACTTCTAGCGGGGGCTACAATGAGCAGTTCTTC.

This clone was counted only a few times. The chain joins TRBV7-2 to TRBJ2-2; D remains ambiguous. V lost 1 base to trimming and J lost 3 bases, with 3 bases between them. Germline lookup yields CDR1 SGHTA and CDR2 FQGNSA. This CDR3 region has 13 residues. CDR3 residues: CASSLGYTGELFF. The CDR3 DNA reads TGTGCCAGCAGCTTAGGTTACACCGGGGAGCTGTTTTTT.

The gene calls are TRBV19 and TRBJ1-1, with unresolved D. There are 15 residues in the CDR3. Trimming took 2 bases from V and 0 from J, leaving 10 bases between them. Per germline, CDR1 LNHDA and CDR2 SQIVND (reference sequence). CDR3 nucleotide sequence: TGTGCCAGTAGTATATTGTTCGGGCTGAACACTGAAGCTTTCTTT. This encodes CASSILFGLNTEAFF.

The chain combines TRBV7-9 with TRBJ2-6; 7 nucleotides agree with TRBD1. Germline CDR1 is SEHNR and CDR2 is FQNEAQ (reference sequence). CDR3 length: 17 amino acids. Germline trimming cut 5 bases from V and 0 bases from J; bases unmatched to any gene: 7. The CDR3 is CASSPLTGSSGANVLTF. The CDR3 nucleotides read TGTGCCAGCAGCCCACTGACAGGGAGCTCTGGGGCCAACGTCCTGACTTTC.

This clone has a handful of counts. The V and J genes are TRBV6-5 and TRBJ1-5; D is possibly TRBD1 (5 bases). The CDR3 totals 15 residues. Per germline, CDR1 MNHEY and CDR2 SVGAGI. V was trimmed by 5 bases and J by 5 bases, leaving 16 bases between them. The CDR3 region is CASSLGPPGYQPQHF. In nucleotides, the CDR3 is TGTGCCAGCAGTCTGGGACCCCCCGGCTATCAGCCCCAGCATTTT.

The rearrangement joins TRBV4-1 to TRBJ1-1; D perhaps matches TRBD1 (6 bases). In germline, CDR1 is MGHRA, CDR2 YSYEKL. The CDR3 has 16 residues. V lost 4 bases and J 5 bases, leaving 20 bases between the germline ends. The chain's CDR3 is CASSLPLAQGRTEAFF. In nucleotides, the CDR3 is TGCGCCAGCAGCCTCCCCCTCGCACAGGGAAGAACTGAAGCTTTCTTT.

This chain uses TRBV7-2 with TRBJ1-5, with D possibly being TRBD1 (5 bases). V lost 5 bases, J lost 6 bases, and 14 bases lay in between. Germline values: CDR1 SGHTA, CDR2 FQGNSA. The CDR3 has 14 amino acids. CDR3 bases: TGTGCCAGCAGCCCAACTCGGGGCACTCAGCCCCAGCATTTT. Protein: CASSPTRGTQPQHF.

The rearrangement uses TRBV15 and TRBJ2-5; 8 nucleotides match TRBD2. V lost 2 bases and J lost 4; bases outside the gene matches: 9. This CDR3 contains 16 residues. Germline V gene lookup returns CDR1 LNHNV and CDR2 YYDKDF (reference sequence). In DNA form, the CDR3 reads TGTGCCACCAGCAGACGTGGCGGGGGGCGGGCAGAGACCCAGTACTTC. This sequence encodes CATSRRGGGRAETQYF.

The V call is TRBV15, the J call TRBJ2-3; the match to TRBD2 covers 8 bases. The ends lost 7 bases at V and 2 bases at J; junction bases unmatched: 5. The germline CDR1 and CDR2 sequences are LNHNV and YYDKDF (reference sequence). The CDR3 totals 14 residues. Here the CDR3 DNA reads TGTGCCACCACGGCGGGGGGTCCCACAGATACGCAGTATTTT. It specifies CATTAGGPTDTQYF.

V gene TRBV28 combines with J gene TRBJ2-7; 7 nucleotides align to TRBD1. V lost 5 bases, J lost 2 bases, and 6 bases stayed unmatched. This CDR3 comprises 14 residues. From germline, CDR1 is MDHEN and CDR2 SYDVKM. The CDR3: CASSTRQGAYEQYF. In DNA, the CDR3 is TGTGCCAGCAGTACGAGACAGGGAGCCTACGAGCAGTACTTC.

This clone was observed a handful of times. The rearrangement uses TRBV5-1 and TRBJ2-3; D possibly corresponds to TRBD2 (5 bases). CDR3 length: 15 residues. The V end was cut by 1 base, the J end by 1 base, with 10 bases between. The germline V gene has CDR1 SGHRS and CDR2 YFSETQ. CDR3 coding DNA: TGCGCCAGCAGCTTGTCTAGTAGCGGCACAGATACGCAGTATTTT. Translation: CASSLSSSGTDTQYF.

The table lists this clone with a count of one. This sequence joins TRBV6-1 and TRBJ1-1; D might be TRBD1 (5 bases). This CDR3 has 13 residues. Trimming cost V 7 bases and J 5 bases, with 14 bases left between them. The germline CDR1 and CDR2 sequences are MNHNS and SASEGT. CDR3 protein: CASTYGGGTEAFF. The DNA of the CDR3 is TGTGCCAGCACCTACGGGGGAGGTACTGAAGCTTTCTTT.

The CDR3, as DNA: TGCGCCAGCAGCCAGACCGGGACTAGCGGGGGCCGACAAGAGACCCAGTACTTC. It encodes CASSQTGTSGGRQETQYF. The chain carries TRBV4-1 and TRBJ2-5; 14 positions agree with TRBD2. V was clipped by 3 bases and J by 2 bases; unmatched bases: 8. Germline assignment: CDR1 MGHRA and CDR2 YSYEKL. The CDR3 totals 18 residues.

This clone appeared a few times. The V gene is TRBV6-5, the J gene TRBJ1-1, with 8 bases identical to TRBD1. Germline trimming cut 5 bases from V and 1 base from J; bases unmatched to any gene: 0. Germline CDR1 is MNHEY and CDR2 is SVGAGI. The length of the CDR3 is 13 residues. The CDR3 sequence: CASSGQGNTEAFF. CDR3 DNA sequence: TGTGCCAGCAGTGGACAGGGGAACACTGAAGCTTTCTTT.

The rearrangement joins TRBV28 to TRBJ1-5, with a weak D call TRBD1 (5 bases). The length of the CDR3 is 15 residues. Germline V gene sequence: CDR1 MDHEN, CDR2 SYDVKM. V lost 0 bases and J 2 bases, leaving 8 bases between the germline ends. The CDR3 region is CASSLWEQGNQPQHF. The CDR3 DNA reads TGTGCCAGCAGTTTATGGGAACAGGGCAATCAGCCCCAGCATTTT.